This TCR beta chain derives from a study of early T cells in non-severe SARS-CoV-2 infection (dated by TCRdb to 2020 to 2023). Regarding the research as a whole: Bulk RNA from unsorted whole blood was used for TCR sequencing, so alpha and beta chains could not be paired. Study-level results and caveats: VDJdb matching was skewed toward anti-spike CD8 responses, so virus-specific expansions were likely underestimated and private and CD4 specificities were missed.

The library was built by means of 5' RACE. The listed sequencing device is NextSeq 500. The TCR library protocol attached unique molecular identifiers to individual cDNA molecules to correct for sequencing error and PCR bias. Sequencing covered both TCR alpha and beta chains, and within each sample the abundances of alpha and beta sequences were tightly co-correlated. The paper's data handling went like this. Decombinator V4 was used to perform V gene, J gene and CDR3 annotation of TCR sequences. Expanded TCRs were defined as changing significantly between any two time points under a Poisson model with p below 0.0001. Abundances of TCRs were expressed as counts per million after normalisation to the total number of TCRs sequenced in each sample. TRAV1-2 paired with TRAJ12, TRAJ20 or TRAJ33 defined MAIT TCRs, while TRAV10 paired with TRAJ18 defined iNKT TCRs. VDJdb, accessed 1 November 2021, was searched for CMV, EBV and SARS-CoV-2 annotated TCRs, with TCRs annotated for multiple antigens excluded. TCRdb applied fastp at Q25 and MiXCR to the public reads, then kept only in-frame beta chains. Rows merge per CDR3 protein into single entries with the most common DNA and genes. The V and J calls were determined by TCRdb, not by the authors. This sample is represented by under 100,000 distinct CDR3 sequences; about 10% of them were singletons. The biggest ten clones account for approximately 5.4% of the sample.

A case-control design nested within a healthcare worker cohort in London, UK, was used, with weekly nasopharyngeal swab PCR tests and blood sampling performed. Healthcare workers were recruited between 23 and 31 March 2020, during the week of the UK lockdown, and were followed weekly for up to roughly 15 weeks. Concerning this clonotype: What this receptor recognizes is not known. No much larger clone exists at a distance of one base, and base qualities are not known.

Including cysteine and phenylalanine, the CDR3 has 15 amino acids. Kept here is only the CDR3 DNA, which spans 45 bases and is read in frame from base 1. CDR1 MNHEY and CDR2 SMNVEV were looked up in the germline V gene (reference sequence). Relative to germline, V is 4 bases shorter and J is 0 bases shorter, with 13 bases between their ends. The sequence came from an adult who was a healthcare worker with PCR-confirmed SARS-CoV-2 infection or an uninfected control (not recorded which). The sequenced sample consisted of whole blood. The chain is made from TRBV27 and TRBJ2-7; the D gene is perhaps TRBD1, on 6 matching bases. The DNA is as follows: TGTGCCAGCAGTTCCCGCCGACAGGTCTCCTACGAGCAGTACTTC. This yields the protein CASSSRRQVSYEQYF.